The 17 T cell receptor beta chains in this list originate from one sample, sequenced in a study of CD8 T cells in ankylosing spondylitis. One entry per CDR3 protein, called by TCRdb with MiXCR from the 5' RACE reads. The sample includes about 160,000 distinct CDR3 sequences, 9.8% of them seen just once. The sequenced material came from blood, either unsorted or a sorted T cell fraction (not recorded which). The receptors derive from a female donor with ankylosing spondylitis or in good health (not recorded which).

This clonotype has at least ten counts. This chain uses TRBV7-8 with TRBJ2-1; a weak D match, TRBD1 (6 bases). The V end lost 5 bases, the J end lost 4 bases, and 15 bases lay between the germline ends. Germline V gene sequence: CDR1 SGHVS, CDR2 FQNEAQ. The CDR3 is 15 residues long. The CDR3 here is CASSLGAETYNEQFF. Here the CDR3 DNA reads TGTGCCAGCAGCCTGGGGGCGGAGACATACAATGAGCAGTTCTTC.

Only a few counts were recorded for this clonotype. The gene calls are TRBV7-9 and TRBJ2-7; D unresolved. Trimming removed 4 bases at V and 2 bases at J, with 12 bases between. The length of the CDR3 is 14 residues. CDR1 and CDR2 from the germline V gene are SEHNR and FQNEAQ (reference sequence). The CDR3 region has the DNA TGTGCCAGCAGCTCACGAGGACGGCCCTACGAGCAGTACTTC. This sequence encodes CASSSRGRPYEQYF.

This clonotype occurred many times. The chain combines TRBV29-1 with TRBJ2-6; no reliable D call. Trimming left V 5 bases short and J 0 bases short, with 8 bases between. This CDR3 has 14 residues. Germline CDR1 reads SQVTM; CDR2 reads ANQGSEA. The CDR3 DNA reads TGCAGCGTTATATTGGGCTCTGGGGCCAACGTCCTGACTTTC. It codes for CSVILGSGANVLTF. Looking up the rest from reference TRBV29-1 and TRBJ2-6 gives the full variable domain: SAVISQKPSRDICQRGTSLTIQCQVDSQVTMMFWYRQQPGQSLTLIATANQGSEATYESGFVIDKFPISRPNLTFSTLTVSNMSPEDSSIYLCSVILGSGANVLTFGAGSRLTVL.

V and J are TRBV28 and TRBJ2-5; no definite D call. The CDR3 is 12 residues long. V dropped 6 bases and J dropped 4 bases, with 9 bases sitting between them. Germline V gene data show CDR1 as MDHEN and CDR2 as SYDVKM. CDR3: CASSESGETQYF. The DNA of the CDR3 is TGTGCCAGCAGCGAATCGGGAGAGACCCAGTACTTC.

CDR3 nucleotide sequence: TGTGCCAGCAGCCCAGGGGCGGGGCAGCCCCAGCATTTT. Translation gives CASSPGAGQPQHF. The rearrangement uses TRBV5-6 and TRBJ1-5; weak D call: TRBD1 (6 bases). CDR3 length equals 13 residues. The ends were cut back, 4 bases at V and 7 bases at J, with 12 bases in the middle. CDR1 and CDR2 (germline): SGHDT, YYEEEE.

The chain is built from TRBV6-2 or TRBV6-3 and TRBJ2-5; tentatively, D is TRBD2 (6 bases). V was clipped by 4 bases and J by 1 base, with 19 bases between them. Germline assignment: CDR1 MNHEY and CDR2 SVGEGT. CDR3 length equals 17 residues. The CDR3 sequence: CASSSTSAPLGQETQYF. The CDR3 coding sequence is TGTGCCAGCAGTTCGACTAGTGCCCCCCTTGGCCAAGAGACCCAGTACTTC.

A few counts support this clonotype. The chain recombines TRBV12-3 or TRBV12-4 with TRBJ1-4; D unresolved. Trimming stripped 6 bases from V and 3 bases from J, with 14 bases between. The CDR3 consists of 15 residues. CDR3 amino acids: CASRGSWGSNEKLFF. CDR3 nucleotides: TGTGCCAGCAGGGGGAGTTGGGGATCTAATGAAAAACTGTTTTTT.

This clonotype was recorded a few times. This sequence joins TRBV24-1 and TRBJ2-7; D ambiguous. V was trimmed by 5 bases and J by 6 bases, leaving 13 bases between them. Germline V CDR1 and CDR2: KGHDR, SFDVKD. The CDR3 is 13 residues long. CDR3 bases: TGTGCCACCAGTGCCTCCATCCGAGGCGAGCAGTACTTC. Translated, it gives CATSASIRGEQYF.

In this sample, this clonotype turned up a few times. In DNA, the CDR3 is TGTGCCAGCAGCCAAGGGAGCGCCGGGGAGCTGTTTTTT. It codes for CASSQGSAGELFF. This chain links TRBV3-1 with TRBJ2-2; D gene unclear. Germline CDR1 reads LGHDT; CDR2 reads YNNKEL (reference sequence). CDR3 length: 13 amino acids. The V end lost 1 base, the J end lost 6 bases, and 6 bases lay between the germline ends.

The chain employs TRBV2 and TRBJ2-3; 7 bases match TRBD2. The CDR3 consists of 15 residues. J lost 2 bases, V lost 6 bases, and 8 bases had no gene match. The germline gives CDR1 SNHLY, CDR2 FYNNEI. CDR3 bases: TGTGCCAGCAGCGGCCGGGACTACTACACAGATACGCAGTATTTT. Its translation: CASSGRDYYTDTQYF.

The V and J genes are TRBV28 and TRBJ1-2; 11 bases match TRBD1. CDR1 and CDR2 from the germline V gene are MDHEN and SYDVKM. The CDR3 has 20 residues. The ends lost 1 base at V and 6 bases at J; junction bases unmatched: 19. CDR3 residues: CASSLYVSGIAGQGVNGYTF. DNA of the CDR3: TGTGCCAGCAGTTTATATGTTTCCGGGATCGCGGGACAGGGGGTCAATGGCTACACCTTC.

With regard to this clonotype: It may be a read error: a sequence one base away is much more abundant. This chain connects TRBV12-3 or TRBV12-4 to TRBJ2-1, with TRBD2 identical over 8 bases. V lost 5 bases, J lost 11 bases, and 17 bases stayed unmatched. This CDR3 region has 16 residues. The CDR3 DNA sequence: TGTGCCAGCAGTCCATCTCTCCTAGCGGGTAGGCTTCAGCAGTTCTTC. Protein product: CASSPSLLAGRLQQFF.

This clonotype was observed many times. This sequence joins TRBV29-1 and TRBJ2-7; 10 bases are shared with TRBD1. V was clipped by 0 bases and J by 6 bases; unmatched bases: 5. Germline V gene lookup returns CDR1 SQVTM and CDR2 ANQGSEA. This CDR3 region has 14 residues. CDR3 bases: TGCAGCGTTGAAGACGGGACAGGGGATGGCGAGCAGTACTTC. Protein product: CSVEDGTGDGEQYF.

In this sample, this clonotype turned up many times. This chain uses TRBV5-6 with TRBJ2-3; TRBD1 matches 7 bases. The junction had 11 bases not matched to a gene; V was cut back by 4 bases and J by 6 bases. The germline V gene has CDR1 SGHDT and CDR2 YYEEEE. CDR3 size: 15 residues. CDR3 in DNA: TGTGCCAGCAGCCACCGGGTCCAGACAGGGGATACGCAGTATTTT. Protein product: CASSHRVQTGDTQYF.

The J gene is TRBJ1-4, the V gene TRBV7-9; D is unclear. The CDR3 runs to 13 residues. Germline values: CDR1 SEHNR, CDR2 FQNEAQ (reference sequence). V lost 5 bases to trimming and J lost 5 bases, with 9 bases between them. The CDR3: CASSQEGNEKLFF. CDR3 sequence (DNA): TGTGCCAGCAGCCAAGAAGGCAATGAAAAACTGTTTTTT. Filled out from reference TRBV7-9 and TRBJ1-4, the complete variable domain reads DTGVSQNPRHKITKRGQNVTFRCDPISEHNRLYWYRQTLGQGPEFLTYFQNEAQLEKSRLLSDRFSAERPKGSFSTLEIQRTEQGDSAMYLCASSQEGNEKLFFGSGTQLSVL.

The chain couples TRBV4-3 to TRBJ2-3; D may match TRBD1 or TRBD2 (5 bases each). The CDR3 is 13 amino acids. Germline CDR1 reads LGHNA; CDR2 reads YSLEER. V was clipped by 4 bases and J by 5 bases, with 10 bases between them. The CDR3: CASSPLGEDTQYF. CDR3 DNA sequence: TGCGCCAGCAGCCCCCTGGGGGAAGATACGCAGTATTTT.

The chain employs TRBV6-2 or TRBV6-3 and TRBJ2-1, with 8 bases identical to TRBD2. J was trimmed by 3 bases and V by 0 bases; bases with no gene match: 4. Germline CDR1 and CDR2: MNHEY and SVGEGT. The CDR3 runs to 16 residues. The CDR3 coding sequence is TGTGCCAGCAGTTACTCCGGACTAGCAGGCTACAATGAGCAGTTCTTC. This translates into CASSYSGLAGYNEQFF.